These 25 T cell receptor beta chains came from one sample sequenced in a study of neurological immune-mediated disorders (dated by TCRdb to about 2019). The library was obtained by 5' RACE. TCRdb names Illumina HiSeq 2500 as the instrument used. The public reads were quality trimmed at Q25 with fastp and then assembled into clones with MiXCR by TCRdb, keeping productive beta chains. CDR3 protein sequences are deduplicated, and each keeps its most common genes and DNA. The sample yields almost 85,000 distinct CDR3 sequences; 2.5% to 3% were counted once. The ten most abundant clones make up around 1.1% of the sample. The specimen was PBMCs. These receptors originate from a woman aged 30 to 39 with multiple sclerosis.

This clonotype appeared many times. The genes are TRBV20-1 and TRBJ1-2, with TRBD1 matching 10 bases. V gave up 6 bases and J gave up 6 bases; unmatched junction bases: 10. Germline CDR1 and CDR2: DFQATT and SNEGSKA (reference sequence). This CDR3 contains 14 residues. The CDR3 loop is CSAAGTGASDGYTF. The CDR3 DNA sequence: TGCAGTGCGGCCGGGACAGGGGCGTCGGATGGCTACACCTTC.

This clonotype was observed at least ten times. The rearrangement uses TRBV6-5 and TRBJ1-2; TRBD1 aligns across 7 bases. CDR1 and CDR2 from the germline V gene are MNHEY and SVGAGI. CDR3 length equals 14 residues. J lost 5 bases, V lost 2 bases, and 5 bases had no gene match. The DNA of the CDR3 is TGTGCCAGCAGTTACGTCGACAGGGCGTATGGCTACACCTTC. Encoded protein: CASSYVDRAYGYTF.

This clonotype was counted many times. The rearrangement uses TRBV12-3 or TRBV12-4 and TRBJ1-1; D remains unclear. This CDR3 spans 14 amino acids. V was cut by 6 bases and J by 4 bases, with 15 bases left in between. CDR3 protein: CASSLGRVATEAFF. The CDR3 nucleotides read TGTGCCAGCAGCCTCGGACGGGTGGCCACTGAAGCTTTCTTT.

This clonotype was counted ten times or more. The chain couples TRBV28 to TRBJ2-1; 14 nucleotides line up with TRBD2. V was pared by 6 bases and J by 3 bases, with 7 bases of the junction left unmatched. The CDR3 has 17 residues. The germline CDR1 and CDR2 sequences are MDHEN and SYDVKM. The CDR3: CASRGTSGSPGYNEQFF. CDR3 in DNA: TGTGCCAGCAGAGGGACTAGCGGGAGTCCTGGCTACAATGAGCAGTTCTTC.

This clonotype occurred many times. The CDR3 sequence is CASRPGGRPEAFF. In nucleotides, the CDR3 is TGTGCCAGCAGGCCAGGGGGGCGTCCTGAAGCTTTCTTT. V is TRBV6-2 or TRBV6-3 and J is TRBJ1-1; 7 bases line up with TRBD1. V shed 6 bases, J shed 6 bases, and the junction held 7 bases outside the gene matches. The CDR3 sequence is 13 residues long. Per the germline V gene, CDR1 is MNHEY and CDR2 is SVGEGT.

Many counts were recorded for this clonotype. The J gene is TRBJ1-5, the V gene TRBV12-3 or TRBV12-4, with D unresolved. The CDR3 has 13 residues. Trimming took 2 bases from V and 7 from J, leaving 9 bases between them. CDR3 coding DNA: TGTGCCAGCAGTTTAAGCAGGCAGCAGCCCCAGCATTTT. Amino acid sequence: CASSLSRQQPQHF.

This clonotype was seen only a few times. The CDR3 coding sequence is TGTGCCAGCATCCCAAGAGGGTGGGGGCGAAACAATGAGCAGTTCTTC. Amino acid sequence: CASIPRGWGRNNEQFF. The chain combines TRBV28 with TRBJ2-1; the D gene is possibly TRBD1 (6 bases). CDR3 length equals 16 residues. V was pared by 7 bases and J by 5 bases, with 21 bases between. Germline V lookup: CDR1 MDHEN, CDR2 SYDVKM.

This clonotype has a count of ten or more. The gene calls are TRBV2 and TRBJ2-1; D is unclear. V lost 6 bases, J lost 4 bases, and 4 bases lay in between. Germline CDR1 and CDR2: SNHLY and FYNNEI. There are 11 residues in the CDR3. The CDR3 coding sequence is TGTGCCAGCAGGGGATACAATGAGCAGTTCTTC. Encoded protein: CASRGYNEQFF.

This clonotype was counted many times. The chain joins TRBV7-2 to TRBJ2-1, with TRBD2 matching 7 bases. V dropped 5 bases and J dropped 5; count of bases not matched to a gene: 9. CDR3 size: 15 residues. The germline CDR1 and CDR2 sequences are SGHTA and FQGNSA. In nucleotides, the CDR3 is TGTGCCAGCAGCCTGGGGGGGGGACCCAACAATGAGCAGTTCTTC. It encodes CASSLGGGPNNEQFF.

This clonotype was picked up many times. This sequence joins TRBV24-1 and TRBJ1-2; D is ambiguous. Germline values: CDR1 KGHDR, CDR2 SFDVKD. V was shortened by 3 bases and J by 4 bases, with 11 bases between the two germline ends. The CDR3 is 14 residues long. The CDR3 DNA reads TGTGCCACCAGTGATCCCGGGTGGCGCTATGGCTACACCTTC. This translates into CATSDPGWRYGYTF.

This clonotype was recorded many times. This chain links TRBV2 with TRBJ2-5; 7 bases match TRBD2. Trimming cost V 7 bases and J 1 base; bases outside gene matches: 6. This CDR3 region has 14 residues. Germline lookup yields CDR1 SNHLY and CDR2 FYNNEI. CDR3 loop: CASKLGGVQETQYF. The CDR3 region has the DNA TGTGCCAGCAAGTTGGGGGGGGTCCAAGAGACCCAGTACTTC.

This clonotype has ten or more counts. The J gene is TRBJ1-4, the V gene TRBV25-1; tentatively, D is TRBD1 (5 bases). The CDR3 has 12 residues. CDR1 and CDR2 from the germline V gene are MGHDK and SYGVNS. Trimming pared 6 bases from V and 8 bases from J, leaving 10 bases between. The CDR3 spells CASSRDSEKLFF. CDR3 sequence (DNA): TGTGCCAGCAGCCGGGACTCGGAAAAACTGTTTTTT.

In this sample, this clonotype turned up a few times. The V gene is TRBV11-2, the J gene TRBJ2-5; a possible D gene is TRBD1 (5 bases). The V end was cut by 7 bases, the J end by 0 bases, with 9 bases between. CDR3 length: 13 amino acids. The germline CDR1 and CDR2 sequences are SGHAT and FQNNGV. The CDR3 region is CASNRQHQETQYF. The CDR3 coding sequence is TGTGCCAGCAACAGACAGCACCAAGAGACCCAGTACTTC.

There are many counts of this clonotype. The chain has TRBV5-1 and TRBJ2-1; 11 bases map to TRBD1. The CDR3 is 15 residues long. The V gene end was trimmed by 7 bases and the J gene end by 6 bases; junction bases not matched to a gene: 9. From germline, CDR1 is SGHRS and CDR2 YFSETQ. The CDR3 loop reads CASGRLGQGANEQFF. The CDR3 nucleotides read TGCGCCAGCGGAAGACTCGGACAGGGGGCCAATGAGCAGTTCTTC.

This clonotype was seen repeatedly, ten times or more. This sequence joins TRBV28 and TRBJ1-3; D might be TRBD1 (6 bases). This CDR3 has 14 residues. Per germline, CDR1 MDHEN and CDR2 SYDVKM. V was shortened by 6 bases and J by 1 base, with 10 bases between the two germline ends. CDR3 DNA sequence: TGTGCCAGCAGCAAAGGGGGTTCTGGAAACACCATATATTTT. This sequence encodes CASSKGGSGNTIYF. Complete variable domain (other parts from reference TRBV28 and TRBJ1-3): DVKVTQSSRYLVKRTGEKVFLECVQDMDHENMFWYRQDPGLGLRLIYFSYDVKMKEKGDIPEGYSVSREKKERFSLILESASTNQTSMYLCASSKGGSGNTIYFGEGSWLTVV.

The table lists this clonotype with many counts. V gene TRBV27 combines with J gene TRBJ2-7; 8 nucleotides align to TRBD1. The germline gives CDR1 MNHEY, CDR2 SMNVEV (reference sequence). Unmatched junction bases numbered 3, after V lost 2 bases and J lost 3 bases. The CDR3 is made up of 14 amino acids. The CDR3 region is CASSLRTGNYEQYF. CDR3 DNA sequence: TGTGCCAGCAGTTTACGGACAGGGAACTACGAGCAGTACTTC.

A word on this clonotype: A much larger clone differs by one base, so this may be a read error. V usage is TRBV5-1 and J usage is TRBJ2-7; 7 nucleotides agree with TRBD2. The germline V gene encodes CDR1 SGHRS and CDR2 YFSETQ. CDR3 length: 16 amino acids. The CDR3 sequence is CASSSRYLAESYEKYF. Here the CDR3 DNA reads TGCGCCAGCAGCTCCCGATATCTAGCGGAATCCTACGAGAAGTACTTC.

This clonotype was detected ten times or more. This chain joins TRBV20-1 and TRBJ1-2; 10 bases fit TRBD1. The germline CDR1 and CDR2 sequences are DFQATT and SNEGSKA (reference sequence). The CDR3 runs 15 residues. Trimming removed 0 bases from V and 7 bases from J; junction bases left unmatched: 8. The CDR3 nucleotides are TGCAGTGCTAGAGATCCTCACCGGGACAGGGGTGGCTACACCTTC. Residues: CSARDPHRDRGGYTF.

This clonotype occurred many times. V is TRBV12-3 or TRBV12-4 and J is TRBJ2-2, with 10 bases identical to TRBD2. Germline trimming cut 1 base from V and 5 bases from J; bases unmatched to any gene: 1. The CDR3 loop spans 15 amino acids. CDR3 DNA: TGTGCCAGCAGTTTAGGGACTAGCGGTACCGGGGAGCTGTTTTTT. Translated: CASSLGTSGTGELFF.

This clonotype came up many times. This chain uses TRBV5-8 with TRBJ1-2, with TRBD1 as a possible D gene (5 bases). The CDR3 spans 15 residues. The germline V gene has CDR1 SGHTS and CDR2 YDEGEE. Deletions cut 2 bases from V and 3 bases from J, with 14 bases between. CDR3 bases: TGTGCCAGCAGCTTAGGACTCCGGGGGGACTATGGCTACACCTTC. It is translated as CASSLGLRGDYGYTF.

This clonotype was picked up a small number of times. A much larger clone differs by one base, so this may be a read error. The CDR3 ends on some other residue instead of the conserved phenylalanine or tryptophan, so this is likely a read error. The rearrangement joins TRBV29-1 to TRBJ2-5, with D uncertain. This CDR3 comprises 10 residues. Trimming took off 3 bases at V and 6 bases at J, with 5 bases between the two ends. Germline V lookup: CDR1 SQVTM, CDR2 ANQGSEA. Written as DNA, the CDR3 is TGCAGCGTTGAGGCCCAGACCCAGTACTGC. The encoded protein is CSVEAQTQYC.

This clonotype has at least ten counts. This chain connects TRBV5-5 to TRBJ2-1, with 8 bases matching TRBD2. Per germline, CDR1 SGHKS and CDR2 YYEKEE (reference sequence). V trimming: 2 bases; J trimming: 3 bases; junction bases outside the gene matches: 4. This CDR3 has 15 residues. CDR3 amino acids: CASSFFAGGYNEQFF. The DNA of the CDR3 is TGTGCCAGCAGCTTTTTTGCGGGAGGCTACAATGAGCAGTTCTTC.

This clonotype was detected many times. Here the CDR3 reads CASSSLVAGGSDTQYF. The CDR3 bases are TGTGCCAGCAGCTCGCTGGTAGCGGGAGGGTCGGATACGCAGTATTTT. The V and J genes are TRBV11-2 and TRBJ2-3; TRBD2 matches at 11 bases. Trimming at V came to 4 bases and at J to 6 bases, leaving 9 bases not matched to a gene. There are 16 residues in the CDR3. Germline values: CDR1 SGHAT, CDR2 FQNNGV.

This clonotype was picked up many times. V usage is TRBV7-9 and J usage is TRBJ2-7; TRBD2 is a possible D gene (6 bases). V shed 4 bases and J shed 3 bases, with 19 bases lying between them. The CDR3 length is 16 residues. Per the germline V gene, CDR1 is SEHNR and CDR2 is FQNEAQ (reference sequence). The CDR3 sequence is CASSSSHIGGGYEQYF. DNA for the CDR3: TGTGCCAGCAGCTCCTCGCATATTGGGGGAGGCTACGAGCAGTACTTC.

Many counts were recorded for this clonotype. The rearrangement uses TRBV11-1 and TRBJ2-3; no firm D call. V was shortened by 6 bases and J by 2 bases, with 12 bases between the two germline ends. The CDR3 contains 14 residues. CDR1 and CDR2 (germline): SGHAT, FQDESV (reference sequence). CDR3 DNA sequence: TGTGCCAGCAGGGTCGACAATCCCACAGATACGCAGTATTTT. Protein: CASRVDNPTDTQYF.